The 18 T cell receptor beta chains below all came from one sample that was sequenced in a study of T cell responses to AZD1222 COVID-19 vaccine. Generated by immunoSEQ multiplex PCR, the TCRdb table keeps only in-frame clones and is missing some. Of 180,000 or so clones listed, about 89% were seen once; the top ten hold approximately 1.8%. The sequencing used peripheral blood, collected 28 days after the second AZD1222 dose. These receptor sequences come from an adult who received the AZD1222 COVID-19 vaccine.

This clone was counted once. The DNA of the CDR3 is TGCGCCAGCAGATCTCGGAGCGGGTGGGAGCAGTTCTTC. Its translation is CASRSRSGWEQFF. The chain has TRBV5-1 and TRBJ2-1, with D possibly TRBD2 on 6 matching bases. V was shortened by 5 bases and J by 10 bases, with 16 bases between the two germline ends. The CDR3 has 13 amino acids. CDR1 SGHRS and CDR2 YFSETQ come from the germline V gene. The variable domain in full, completed from reference TRBV5-1 and TRBJ2-1, reads KAGVTQTPRYLIKTRGQQVTLSCSPISGHRSVSWYQQTPGQGLQFLFEYFSETQRNKGNFPGRFSGRQFSNSRSEMNVSTLELGDSALYLCASRSRSGWEQFFGPGTRLTVL.

This chain links TRBV7-9 with TRBJ2-1; 9 bases are a match to TRBD1. V gave up 1 base and J gave up 8 bases; unmatched junction bases: 15. This CDR3 is built from 18 residues. The germline V gene encodes CDR1 SEHNR and CDR2 FQNEAQ (reference sequence). The CDR3 is CASSLGVFRGQGYDEQFF. CDR3 in DNA: TGTGCCAGCAGCTTAGGAGTCTTCCGGGGACAGGGATACGATGAGCAGTTCTTC.

The V and J genes are TRBV30 and TRBJ2-1; no clear D. CDR3 length equals 13 residues. Germline assignment: CDR1 GTSNPN and CDR2 SVGIG (reference sequence). The V end was cut by 2 bases, the J end by 8 bases, with 13 bases between. The CDR3 loop is CAWSPSHSYEQFF. DNA of the CDR3: TGTGCCTGGAGTCCGTCTCATTCATATGAGCAGTTCTTC.

The gene calls are TRBV6-5 and TRBJ2-7; 8 bases agree with TRBD1. There are 14 residues in the CDR3. Germline V gene data show CDR1 as MNHEY and CDR2 as SVGAGI. With V trimmed by 3 bases and J by 5 bases, 6 bases remained unmatched. CDR3 sequence (DNA): TGTGCCAGCAGTTATGGACAGGGTAGCAACGAGCAGTACTTC. Translated: CASSYGQGSNEQYF.

The rearrangement links TRBV4-3 to TRBJ2-5; 11 bases are a match to TRBD2. The germline V gene has CDR1 LGHNA and CDR2 YSLEER. CDR3 length: 16 residues. V dropped 1 base and J dropped 5; count of bases not matched to a gene: 6. CDR3 amino acids: CASSQGVAGGQETQYF. The CDR3 DNA follows: TGCGCCAGCAGCCAAGGGGTAGCGGGGGGGCAGGAGACCCAGTACTTC.

The chain uses TRBV19 and TRBJ2-3, with a weak D call TRBD2 (6 bases). CDR3 length equals 14 residues. Trimming took 5 bases from V and 6 from J, leaving 15 bases between them. Germline loops: CDR1 LNHDA, CDR2 SQIVND (reference sequence). The CDR3 spells CASSPQDRGDTQYF. As DNA, the CDR3 is TGTGCCAGTAGTCCCCAAGACCGGGGGGATACGCAGTATTTT.

V is TRBV6-5 and J is TRBJ2-1, with D unresolved. Trimming cost V 5 bases and J 8 bases, with 7 bases left between them. This CDR3 has 11 amino acids. Germline V gene data show CDR1 as MNHEY and CDR2 as SVGAGI. The DNA of the CDR3 is TGTGCCAGCAGTCTATTTCATGAGCAGTTCTTC. Its protein is CASSLFHEQFF.

A few counts support this clone. Additional DNA sequences in this sample encode the identical CDR3. J is TRBJ1-3 and V is TRBV5-1; the D gene is possibly TRBD1 (6 bases). Looked up from germline, CDR1 is SGHRS and CDR2 is YFSETQ. The CDR3 has 16 amino acids. Trimming pared 0 bases from V and 4 bases from J, leaving 14 bases between. The CDR3 is CASSLGGPGAGNTIYF. As DNA, the CDR3 is TGCGCCAGCAGCTTGGGGGGTCCGGGGGCCGGAAACACCATATATTTT.

This rearrangement joins TRBV15 to TRBJ2-1, with 7 bases lining up with TRBD2. V was clipped by 10 bases and J by 6 bases; unmatched bases: 9. The CDR3 contains 13 residues. CDR1 LNHNV and CDR2 YYDKDF come from the germline V gene (reference sequence). CDR3 region: CAIGTTVGNEQFF. The CDR3 DNA follows: TGTGCCATAGGGACTACCGTAGGCAATGAGCAGTTCTTC.

The chain recombines TRBV30 with TRBJ1-3, with a tentative D call TRBD1 (6 bases). Germline CDR1 reads GTSNPN; CDR2 reads SVGIG (reference sequence). V was pared by 5 bases and J by 1 base, with 9 bases between. The CDR3 extends over 13 amino acids. The CDR3 DNA sequence: TGTGCCTGGGGACAGCTATCTGGAAACACCATATATTTT. Protein sequence: CAWGQLSGNTIYF.

The chain joins TRBV5-6 to TRBJ1-1; D gene ambiguous. Germline-derived CDR1 and CDR2 are SGHDT and YYEEEE. Trimming shortened V by 6 bases and J by 7 bases, and 19 bases separated the two germline ends. The CDR3 runs 14 residues. The CDR3 DNA follows: TGTGCCAGCACCCTAGGACTGGACTTCTTTGAAGCTTTCTTT. Residues: CASTLGLDFFEAFF. The entire variable domain, with the rest obtained from reference TRBV5-6 and TRBJ1-1, is as follows: DAGVTQSPTHLIKTRGQQVTLRCSPKSGHDTVSWYQQALGQGPQFIFQYYEEEERQRGNFPDRFSGHQFPNYSSELNVNALLLGDSALYLCASTLGLDFFEAFFGQGTRLTVV.

The rearrangement links TRBV7-2 to TRBJ1-4, with TRBD1 identical over 7 bases. The CDR3 consists of 15 residues. The ends lost 3 bases at V and 8 bases at J; junction bases unmatched: 9. Germline V gene lookup returns CDR1 SGHTA and CDR2 FQGNSA. Here the CDR3 DNA reads TGTGCCAGCAGCTTCCTAGGGGGCCTCGGAGAAAAACTGTTTTTT. It specifies CASSFLGGLGEKLFF. Variable domain in full (rest from reference TRBV7-2 and TRBJ1-4): GAGVSQSPSNKVTEKGKDVELRCDPISGHTALYWYRQSLGQGLEFLIYFQGNSAPDKSGLPSDRFSAERTGGSVSTLTIQRTQQEDSAVYLCASSFLGGLGEKLFFGSGTQLSVL.

The CDR3 bases are TGTGCCAGCAGTGAATTGGGCGGGAGGAGCCCCTACAATGAGCAGTTCTTC. This encodes CASSELGGRSPYNEQFF. This rearrangement joins TRBV25-1 to TRBJ2-1, with TRBD2 matching 8 bases. V shed 1 base, J shed 2 bases, and the junction held 7 bases outside the gene matches. This CDR3 has 17 residues. The germline CDR1 and CDR2 sequences are MGHDK and SYGVNS. The complete variable domain, with remaining parts taken from reference TRBV25-1 and TRBJ2-1, reads EADIYQTPRYLVIGTGKKITLECSQTMGHDKMYWYQQDPGMELHLIHYSYGVNSTEKGDLSSESTVSRIRTEHFPLTLESARPSHTSQYLCASSELGGRSPYNEQFFGPGTRLTVL.

This clone came up once. The chain has TRBV19 and TRBJ1-5; D gene ambiguous. This CDR3 region has 13 residues. Germline CDR1 is LNHDA and CDR2 is SQIVND (reference sequence). Trimming shortened V by 7 bases and J by 2 bases, and 9 bases separated the two germline ends. The CDR3 region has the DNA TGTGCCAGTAAGGACGAAGGCAATCAGCCCCAGCATTTT. Translation gives CASKDEGNQPQHF.

This clone came up a few times. CDR3 loop: CASSLGSNQPQHF. The CDR3 DNA reads TGTGCCAGCAGCTTAGGAAGCAATCAGCCCCAGCATTTT. The V and J genes are TRBV5-6 and TRBJ1-5, with D hard to call. V lost 2 bases, J lost 1 base, and 4 bases lay in between. From germline, CDR1 is SGHDT and CDR2 YYEEEE. The CDR3 length is 13 residues.

The chain links TRBV7-8 to TRBJ2-1; D ambiguous. This CDR3 has 19 amino acids. Germline V gene sequence: CDR1 SGHVS, CDR2 FQNEAQ. V shed 2 bases and J shed 1 base, with 21 bases lying between them. The CDR3 DNA reads as TGTGCCAGCAGCTTATCCAGCTCTCCTGCTCCTCGGTCCTACAATGAGCAGTTCTTC. It specifies CASSLSSSPAPRSYNEQFF.

The chain combines TRBV19 with TRBJ1-6, with TRBD1 as a possible D gene (5 bases). The germline gives CDR1 LNHDA, CDR2 SQIVND (reference sequence). V was shortened by 3 bases and J by 11 bases, with 8 bases between the two germline ends. This CDR3 is built from 12 residues. The CDR3 spells CASSIGATPLHF. The CDR3, as DNA: TGTGCCAGTAGTATTGGGGCTACACCCCTCCACTTT.

This clone has only a few counts. This sequence joins TRBV4-3 and TRBJ1-1, with D unclear. The CDR3 consists of 14 residues. The V gene's germline CDR1 is LGHNA and CDR2 YSLEER. V dropped 1 base and J dropped 2 bases, with 8 bases sitting between them. CDR3 sequence: CASSQGPSNTEAFF. The CDR3 nucleotides read TGCGCCAGCAGCCAAGGGCCTTCCAACACTGAAGCTTTCTTT.